The clone carrying this T cell receptor (beta chain) appeared a few times. This entry belongs to a study of blood T cell repertoires in COVID-19. Across the whole study: Collection of acute and convalescent COVID-19 samples took place in the United States, Italy and Spain.

Under the authors' procedure: For nucleated cells, counts were estimated from reference gene primer amplification. Assay used: immunoSEQ multiplex PCR; TCRdb lists only in-frame clones, some missing. V, J and clone size are those of that table, while D and trimming were read from the DNA. This table has nearly 70,000 clones, roughly 87% appearing once. This CDR3 comprises 13 residues. V lost 2 bases and J 4 bases, leaving 8 bases between the germline ends. Germline V gene lookup returns CDR1 LGHDT and CDR2 YNNKEL (reference sequence). This chain links TRBV3-1 (or the pseudogene TRBV3-2) with TRBJ1-2, with D perhaps TRBD1 (5 bases). The source is a woman aged 45 to 65 with COVID-19, enrolled during active disease. The sample taken for sequencing was peripheral blood. The CDR3 DNA reads as TGTGCCAGCAGCCAAATTCAGGGCTATGGCTACACCTTC. This sequence encodes CASSQIQGYGYTF.